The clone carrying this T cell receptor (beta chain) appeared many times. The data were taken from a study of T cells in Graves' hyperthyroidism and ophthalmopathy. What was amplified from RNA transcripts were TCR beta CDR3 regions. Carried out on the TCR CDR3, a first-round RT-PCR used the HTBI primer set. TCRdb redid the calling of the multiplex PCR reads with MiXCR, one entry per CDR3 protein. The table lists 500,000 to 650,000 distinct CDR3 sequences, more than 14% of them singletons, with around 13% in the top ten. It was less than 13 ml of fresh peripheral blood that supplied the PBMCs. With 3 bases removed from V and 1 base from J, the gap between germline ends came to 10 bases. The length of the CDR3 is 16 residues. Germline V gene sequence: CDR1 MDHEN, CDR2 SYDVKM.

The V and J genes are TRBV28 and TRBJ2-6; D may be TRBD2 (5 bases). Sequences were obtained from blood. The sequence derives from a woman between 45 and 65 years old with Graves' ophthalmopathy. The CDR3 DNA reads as TGTGCCAGCAGTTTGGCGGGTTTATCTGGGGCCAACGTCCTGACTTTC. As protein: CASSLAGLSGANVLTF.